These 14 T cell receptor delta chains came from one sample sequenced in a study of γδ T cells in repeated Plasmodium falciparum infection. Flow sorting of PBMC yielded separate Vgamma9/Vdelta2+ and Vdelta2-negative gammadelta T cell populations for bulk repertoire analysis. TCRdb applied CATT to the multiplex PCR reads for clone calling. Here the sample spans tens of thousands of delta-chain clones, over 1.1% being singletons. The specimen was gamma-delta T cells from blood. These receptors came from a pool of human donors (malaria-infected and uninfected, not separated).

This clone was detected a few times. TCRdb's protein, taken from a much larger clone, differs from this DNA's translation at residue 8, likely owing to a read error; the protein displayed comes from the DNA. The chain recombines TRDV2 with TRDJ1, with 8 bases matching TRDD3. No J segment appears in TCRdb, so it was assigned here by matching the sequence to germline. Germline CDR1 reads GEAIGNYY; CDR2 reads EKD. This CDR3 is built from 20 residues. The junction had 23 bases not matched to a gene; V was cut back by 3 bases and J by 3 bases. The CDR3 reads CACDSLGGTNQLRSADKLIF. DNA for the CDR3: TGTGCCTGTGACTCACTGGGGGGTACGAATCAGCTAAGGAGCGCCGATAAACTCATCTTT.

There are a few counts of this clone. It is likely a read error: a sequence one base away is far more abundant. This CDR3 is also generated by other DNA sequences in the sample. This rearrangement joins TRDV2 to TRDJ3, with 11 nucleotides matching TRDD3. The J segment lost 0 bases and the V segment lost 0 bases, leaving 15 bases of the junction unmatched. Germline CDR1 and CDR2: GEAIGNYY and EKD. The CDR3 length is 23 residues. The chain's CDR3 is CACDTVDLGDTFVGSWDTRQMFF. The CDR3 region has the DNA TGTGCCTGTGACACCGTGGACCTGGGGGATACTTTTGTTGGCTCCTGGGACACCCGACAGATGTTTTTC.

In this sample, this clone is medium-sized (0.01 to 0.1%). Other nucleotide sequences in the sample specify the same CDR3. CDR3 sequence (DNA): TGTGCCTGTGACACGCTACTGGGGGATACTCAGTACACCGATAAACTCATCTTT. Translating gives CACDTLLGDTQYTDKLIF. The V call is TRDV2, the J call TRDJ1; the match to TRDD3 covers 12 bases. The germline V gene has CDR1 GEAIGNYY and CDR2 EKD. The CDR3 sequence is 18 residues long. J gave up 0 bases and V 1 base, and 8 bases lay outside the gene matches.

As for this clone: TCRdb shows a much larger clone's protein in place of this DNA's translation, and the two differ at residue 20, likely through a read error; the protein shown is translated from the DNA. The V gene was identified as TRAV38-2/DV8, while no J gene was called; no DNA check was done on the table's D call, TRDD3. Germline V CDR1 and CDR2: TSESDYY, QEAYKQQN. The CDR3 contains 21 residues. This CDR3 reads CAYRSHFLHRGYSFYTDKLTF. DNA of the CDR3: TGTGCTTATAGGAGCCACTTCCTACATCGGGGATACTCCTTTTACACCGATAAACTCACCTTT.

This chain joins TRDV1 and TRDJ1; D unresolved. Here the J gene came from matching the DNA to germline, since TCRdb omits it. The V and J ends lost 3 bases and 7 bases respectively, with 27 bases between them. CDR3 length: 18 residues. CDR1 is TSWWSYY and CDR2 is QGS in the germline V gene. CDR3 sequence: CALGDPFPTYGVEFKLIF. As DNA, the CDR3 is TGTGCTCTTGGGGACCCCTTTCCCACTTACGGTGTGGAGTTTAAACTCATCTTT.

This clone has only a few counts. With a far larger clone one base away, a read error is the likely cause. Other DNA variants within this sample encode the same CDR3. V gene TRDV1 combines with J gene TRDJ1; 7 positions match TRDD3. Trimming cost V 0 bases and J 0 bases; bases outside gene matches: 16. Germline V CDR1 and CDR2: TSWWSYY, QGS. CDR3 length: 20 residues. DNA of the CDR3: TGTGCTCTTGGGGAACTCGCTACTAACTGGGGAATCAGCGACACCGATAAACTCATCTTT. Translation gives CALGELATNWGISDTDKLIF.

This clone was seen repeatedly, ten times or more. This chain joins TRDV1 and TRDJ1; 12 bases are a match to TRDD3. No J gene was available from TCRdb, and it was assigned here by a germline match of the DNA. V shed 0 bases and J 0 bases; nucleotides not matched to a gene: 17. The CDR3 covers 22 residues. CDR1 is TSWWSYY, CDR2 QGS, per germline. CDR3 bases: TGTGCTCTTGGGGAACTGACCCTTCTTTTACTGGGGGATACCCTCTACACCGATAAACTCATCTTT. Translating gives CALGELTLLLLGDTLYTDKLIF.

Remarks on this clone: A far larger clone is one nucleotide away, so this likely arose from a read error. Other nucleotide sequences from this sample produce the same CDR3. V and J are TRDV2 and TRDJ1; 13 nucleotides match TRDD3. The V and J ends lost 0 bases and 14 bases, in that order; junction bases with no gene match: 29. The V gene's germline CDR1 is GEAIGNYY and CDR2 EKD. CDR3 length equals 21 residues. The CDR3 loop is CACDTDNWGIRVLPITPPRIF. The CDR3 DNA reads TGTGCCTGTGACACCGACAACTGGGGGATACGCGTCTTGCCAATCACACCCCCTCGGATCTTT.

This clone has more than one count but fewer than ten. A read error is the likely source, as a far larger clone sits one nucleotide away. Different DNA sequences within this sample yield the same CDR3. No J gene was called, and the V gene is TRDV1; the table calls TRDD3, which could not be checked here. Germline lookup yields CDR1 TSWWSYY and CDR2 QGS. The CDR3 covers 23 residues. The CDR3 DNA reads TGTGCTCTTGGGGAACGGGCCTTCCGAATACTGGGGGATATGGAGGGGTACACCGATAAACTCATCTTC. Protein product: CALGERAFRILGDMEGYTDKLIF.

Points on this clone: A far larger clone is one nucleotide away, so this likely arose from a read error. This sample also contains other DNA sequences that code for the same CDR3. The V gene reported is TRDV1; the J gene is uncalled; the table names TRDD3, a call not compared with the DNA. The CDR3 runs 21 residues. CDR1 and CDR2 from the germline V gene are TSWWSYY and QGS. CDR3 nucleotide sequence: TGTGCTCTTGGGGAATCTACACACAACCTTGGGTGGGGGGAGAACACCGATAAACTCATCTTC. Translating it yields CALGESTHNLGWGENTDKLIF.

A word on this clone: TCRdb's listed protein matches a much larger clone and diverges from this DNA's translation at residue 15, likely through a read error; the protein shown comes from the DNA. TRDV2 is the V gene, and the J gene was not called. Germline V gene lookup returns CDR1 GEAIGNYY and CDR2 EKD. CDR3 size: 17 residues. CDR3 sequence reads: CACDTVSTQPNTDKPIF. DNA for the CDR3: TGTGCCTGTGACACCGTAAGTACCCAACCCAACACCGATAAACCCATCTTT.

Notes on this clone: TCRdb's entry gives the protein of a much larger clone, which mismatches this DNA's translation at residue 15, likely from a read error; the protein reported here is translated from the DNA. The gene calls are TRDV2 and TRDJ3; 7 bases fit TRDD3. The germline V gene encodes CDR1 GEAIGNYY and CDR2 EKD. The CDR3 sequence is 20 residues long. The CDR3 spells CACDLTGDARSSWDARQMFF. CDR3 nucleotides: TGTGCCTGTGACCTTACTGGGGATGCCCGGAGCTCCTGGGACGCCCGACAGATGTTTTTC.

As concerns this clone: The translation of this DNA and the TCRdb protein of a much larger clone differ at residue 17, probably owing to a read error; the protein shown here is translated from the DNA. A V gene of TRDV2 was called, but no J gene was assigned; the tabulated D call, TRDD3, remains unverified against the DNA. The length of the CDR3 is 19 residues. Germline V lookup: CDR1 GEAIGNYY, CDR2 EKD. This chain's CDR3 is CACDPVSIGGYGGTDKPIF. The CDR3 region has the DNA TGTGCCTGTGACCCAGTATCTATTGGGGGATACGGGGGGACCGATAAACCCATCTTT.

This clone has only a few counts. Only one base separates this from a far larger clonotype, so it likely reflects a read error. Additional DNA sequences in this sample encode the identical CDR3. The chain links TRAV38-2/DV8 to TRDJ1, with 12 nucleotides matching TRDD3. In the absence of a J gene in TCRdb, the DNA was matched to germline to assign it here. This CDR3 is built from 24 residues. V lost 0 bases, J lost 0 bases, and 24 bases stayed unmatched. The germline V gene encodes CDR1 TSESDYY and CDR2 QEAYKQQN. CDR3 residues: CAYRSGPSYDYWGILKGYTDKLIF. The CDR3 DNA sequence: TGTGCTTATAGGAGCGGGCCTTCCTACGACTACTGGGGGATACTAAAGGGGTACACCGATAAACTCATCTTT.